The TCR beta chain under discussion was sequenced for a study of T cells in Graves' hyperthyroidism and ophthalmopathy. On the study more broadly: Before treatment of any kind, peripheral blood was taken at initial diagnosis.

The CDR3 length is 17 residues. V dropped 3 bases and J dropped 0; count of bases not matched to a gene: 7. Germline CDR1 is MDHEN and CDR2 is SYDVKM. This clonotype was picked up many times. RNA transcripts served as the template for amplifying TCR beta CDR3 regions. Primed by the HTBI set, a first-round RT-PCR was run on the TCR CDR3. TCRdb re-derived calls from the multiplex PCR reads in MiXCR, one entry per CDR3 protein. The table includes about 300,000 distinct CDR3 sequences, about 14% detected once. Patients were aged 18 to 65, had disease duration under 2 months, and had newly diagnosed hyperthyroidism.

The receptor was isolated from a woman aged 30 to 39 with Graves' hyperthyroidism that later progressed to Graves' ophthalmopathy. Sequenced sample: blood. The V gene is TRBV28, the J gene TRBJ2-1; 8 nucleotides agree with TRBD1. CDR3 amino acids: CASSFDGQGFSYNEQFF. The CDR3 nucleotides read TGTGCCAGCAGTTTCGATGGACAGGGCTTCTCCTACAATGAGCAGTTCTTC.